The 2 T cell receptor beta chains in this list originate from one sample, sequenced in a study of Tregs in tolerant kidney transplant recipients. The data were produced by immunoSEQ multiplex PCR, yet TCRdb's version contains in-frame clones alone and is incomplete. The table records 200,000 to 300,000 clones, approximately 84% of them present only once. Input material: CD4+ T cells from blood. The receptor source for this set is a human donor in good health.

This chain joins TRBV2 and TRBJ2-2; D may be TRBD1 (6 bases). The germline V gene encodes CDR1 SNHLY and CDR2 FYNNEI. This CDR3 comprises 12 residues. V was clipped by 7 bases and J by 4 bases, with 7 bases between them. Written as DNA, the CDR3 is TGTGCCAGCACACAGGGCACCGGGGAGCTGTTTTTT. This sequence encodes CASTQGTGELFF.

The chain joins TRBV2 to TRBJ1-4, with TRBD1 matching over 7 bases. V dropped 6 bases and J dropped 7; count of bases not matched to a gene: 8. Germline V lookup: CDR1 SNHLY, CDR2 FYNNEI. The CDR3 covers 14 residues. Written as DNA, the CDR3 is TGTGCCAGCAGACCACAGGGGATCGGTGAAAAACTGTTTTTT. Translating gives CASRPQGIGEKLFF.